This TCR beta chain was recovered during a study of T-cell reconstitution after alpha-beta-depleted transplantation in children. Study-level findings and limits: At around two months after transplant, the alpha-beta T cells were reportedly derived from several hundred expanded clones that came from non-depleted graft cells. Some patients showed high day-60 TCRbeta diversity, which derived from surviving recipient T cells and thymic progenitors. Newly produced T cells mostly accounted for T-cell counts and diversity one year post-transplant.

This CDR3 comprises 13 residues. The germline V gene has CDR1 LNHDA and CDR2 SQIVND (reference sequence). The ends lost 10 bases at V and 9 bases at J; junction bases unmatched: 6. Regarding this clonotype: The target antigen is unknown.

The TCRbeta library incorporated unique molecular identifiers. TCRdb recomputed calls from the PCR reads with MiXCR, one row per CDR3 protein. The data hold fewer than 350,000 distinct CDR3 sequences, with about 9.9% observed a single time. The receptor was isolated from a male patient between 2 and 10 years old who had a stem cell transplant for chronic granulomatous disease, so the T cells may come from the graft donor. The chain couples TRBV19 to TRBJ2-1, with 13 bases identical to TRBD2. The source material was peripheral blood, sampled 180 days after TCRalphabeta/CD19-depleted stem cell transplant. In nucleotides, the CDR3 is TGTGCCACCTCCGGACTAGCGGGGGTTGAGCAGTTCTTC. Translating gives CATSGLAGVEQFF.